The 3 T cell receptor beta chains below come from one sample, sequenced in a study of T cell changes during pregnancy in multiple sclerosis. This table comes from immunoSEQ multiplex PCR, and its TCRdb copy is limited to in-frame clones, with some not included. This table holds tens of thousands of clones, 75% to 90% found once. Sample: peripheral blood, taken after pregnancy. Receptor source: a female donor in good health, enrolled as a control in a pregnancy study.

The J gene is TRBJ1-5, the V gene TRBV28; D gene unclear. The CDR3 is 12 residues long. Deletions cut 6 bases from V and 5 bases from J, with 8 bases between. The V gene's germline CDR1 is MDHEN and CDR2 SYDVKM. The DNA of the CDR3 is TGTGCCAGCAGAATAATAGATCAGCCCCAGCATTTT. Protein product: CASRIIDQPQHF.

V gene TRBV7-2 combines with J gene TRBJ1-6; 7 nucleotides line up with TRBD1. Germline trimming cut 5 bases from V and 10 bases from J; bases unmatched to any gene: 5. Germline CDR1 SGHTA, CDR2 FQGNSA. The CDR3 extends over 13 amino acids. The CDR3 is CASSPTGPSPLHF. CDR3 sequence (DNA): TGTGCCAGCAGCCCGACAGGGCCCTCACCCCTCCACTTT.

The J gene is TRBJ1-2, the V gene TRBV5-6, with 8 bases fitting TRBD1. This CDR3 contains 12 residues. Per the germline V gene, CDR1 is SGHDT and CDR2 is YYEEEE. V lost 5 bases and J lost 4; bases outside the gene matches: 1. The CDR3 DNA sequence: TGTGCCAGCAGTGGACAGGGCTATGGCTACACCTTC. This gives the protein CASSGQGYGYTF.